This record concerns one T cell receptor (beta chain) sequence. This entry is derived from a study of OX40 agonist ivuxolimab in advanced cancers. In germline, CDR1 is SGHAT, CDR2 FQNNGV. V lost 6 bases and J lost 8, with 13 bases in between. This CDR3 has 12 amino acids. The protocol was immunoSEQ multiplex PCR, while the TCRdb copy is restricted to in-frame clones and leaves out a portion. The data contain about 53,000 clones, about four fifths of them singletons. The chain combines TRBV11-2 with TRBJ1-2; tentative D call: TRBD1 (5 bases). The TCR was taken from an adult with an advanced solid tumor such as melanoma, head and neck, liver or kidney cancer. Specimen: CD4+ or CD8+ T cells sorted from blood, collected in a trial of the OX40 agonist ivuxolimab. CDR3 in amino acids: CASRGGEVGYTF. The CDR3 nucleotides are TGTGCCAGCAGGGGGGGTGAGGTCGGCTACACCTTC.